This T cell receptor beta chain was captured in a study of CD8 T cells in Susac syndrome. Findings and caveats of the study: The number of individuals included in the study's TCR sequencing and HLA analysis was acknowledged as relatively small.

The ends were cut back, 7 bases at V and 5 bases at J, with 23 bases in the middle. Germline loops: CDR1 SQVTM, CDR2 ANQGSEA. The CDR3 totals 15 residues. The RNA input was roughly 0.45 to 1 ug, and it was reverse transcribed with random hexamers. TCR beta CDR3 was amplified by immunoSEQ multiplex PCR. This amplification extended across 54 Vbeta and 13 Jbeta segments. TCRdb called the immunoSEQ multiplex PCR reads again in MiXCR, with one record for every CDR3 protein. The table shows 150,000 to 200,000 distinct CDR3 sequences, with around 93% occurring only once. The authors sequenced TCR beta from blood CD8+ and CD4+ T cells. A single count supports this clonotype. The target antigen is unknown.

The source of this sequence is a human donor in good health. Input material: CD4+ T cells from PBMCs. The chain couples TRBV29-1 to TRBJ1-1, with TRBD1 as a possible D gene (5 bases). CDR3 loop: CSARQGISLVTEAFF. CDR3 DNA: TGCAGCGCTCGGCAGGGTATTTCCTTAGTGACTGAAGCTTTCTTT.